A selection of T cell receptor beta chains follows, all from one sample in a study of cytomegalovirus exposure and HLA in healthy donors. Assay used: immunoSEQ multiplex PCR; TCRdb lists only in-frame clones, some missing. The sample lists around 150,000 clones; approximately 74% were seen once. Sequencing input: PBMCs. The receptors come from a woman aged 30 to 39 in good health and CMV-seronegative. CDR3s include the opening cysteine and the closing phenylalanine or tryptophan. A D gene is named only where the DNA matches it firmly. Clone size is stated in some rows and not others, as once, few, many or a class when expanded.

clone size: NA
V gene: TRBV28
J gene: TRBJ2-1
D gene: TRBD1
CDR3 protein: CASTDDRAPYNEQFF
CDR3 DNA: TGTGCCAGCACCGATGACAGGGCTCCCTACAATGAGCAGTTCTTC

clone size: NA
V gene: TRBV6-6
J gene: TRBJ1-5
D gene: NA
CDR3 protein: CASTRTVNQPQHF
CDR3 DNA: TGTGCCAGCACCCGGACAGTCAATCAGCCCCAGCATTTT

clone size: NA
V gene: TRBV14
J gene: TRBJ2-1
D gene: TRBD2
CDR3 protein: CASSPLSGMIVNEQFF
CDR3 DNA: TGTGCCAGCAGCCCCCTTAGCGGGATGATCGTTAATGAGCAGTTCTTC

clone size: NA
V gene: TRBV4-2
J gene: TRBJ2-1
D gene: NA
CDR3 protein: CASSQDCCDNEQFF
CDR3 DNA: TGTGCCAGCAGCCAAGACTGTTGCGACAATGAGCAGTTCTTC

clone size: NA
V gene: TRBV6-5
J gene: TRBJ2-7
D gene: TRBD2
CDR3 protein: CASSGRAGGTYEQYF
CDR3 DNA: TGTGCCAGCAGTGGGCGGGCGGGAGGGACCTACGAGCAGTACTTC

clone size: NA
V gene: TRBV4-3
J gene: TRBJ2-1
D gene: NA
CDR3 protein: CASSQEDREGSYNEQFF
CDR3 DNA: TGCGCCAGCAGCCAAGAGGACCGTGAGGGCTCCTACAATGAGCAGTTCTTC

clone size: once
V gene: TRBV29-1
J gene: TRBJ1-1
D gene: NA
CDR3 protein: CSASRSGLNTEAFF
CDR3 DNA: TGCAGCGCATCTAGGTCGGGGTTGAACACTGAAGCTTTCTTT

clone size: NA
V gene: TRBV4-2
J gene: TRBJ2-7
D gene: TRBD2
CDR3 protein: CASTPVAGAYEQYF
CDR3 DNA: TGTGCCAGCACACCTGTAGCGGGGGCCTACGAGCAGTACTTC

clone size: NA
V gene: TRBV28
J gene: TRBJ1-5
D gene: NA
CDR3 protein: CASSTLSGNSNQPQHF
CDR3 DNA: TGTGCCAGCAGTACCCTATCCGGGAATAGCAATCAGCCCCAGCATTTT

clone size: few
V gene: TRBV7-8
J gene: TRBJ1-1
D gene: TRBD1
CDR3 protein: CASSPRTGGREAFF
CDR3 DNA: TGTGCCAGCAGCCCCCGGACAGGGGGTCGTGAAGCTTTCTTT

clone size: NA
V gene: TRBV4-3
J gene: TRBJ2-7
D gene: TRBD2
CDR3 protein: CASSHGTSGKYEQYF
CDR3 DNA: TGCGCCAGCAGCCACGGGACTAGCGGGAAGTACGAGCAGTACTTC

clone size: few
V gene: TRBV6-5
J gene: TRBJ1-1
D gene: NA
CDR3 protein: CASSYSVGYTEAFF
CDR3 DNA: TGTGCCAGCAGTTATTCTGTCGGGTACACTGAAGCTTTCTTT

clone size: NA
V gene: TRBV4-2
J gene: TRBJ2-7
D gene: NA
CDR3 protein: CASSPRQALKPYEQYF
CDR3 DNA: TGTGCCAGCAGTCCCAGACAGGCACTTAAACCCTACGAGCAGTACTTC

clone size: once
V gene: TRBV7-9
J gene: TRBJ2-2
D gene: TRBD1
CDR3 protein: CAQGQATGELFF
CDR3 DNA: TGTGCACAAGGACAGGCAACCGGGGAGCTGTTTTTT

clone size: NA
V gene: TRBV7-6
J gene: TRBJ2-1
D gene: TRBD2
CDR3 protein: CASSRLAGDDEQFF
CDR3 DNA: TGTGCCAGCAGCCGACTAGCGGGAGATGATGAGCAGTTCTTC

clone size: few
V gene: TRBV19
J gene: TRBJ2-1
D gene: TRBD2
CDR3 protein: CASSISGLAKYNEQFF
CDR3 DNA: TGTGCCAGTAGTATTTCCGGACTAGCGAAATACAATGAGCAGTTCTTC

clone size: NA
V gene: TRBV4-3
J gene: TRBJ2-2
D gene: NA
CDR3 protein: CASSQDRRTGELFF
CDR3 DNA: TGCGCCAGCAGCCAAGATCGGCGGACCGGGGAGCTGTTTTTT

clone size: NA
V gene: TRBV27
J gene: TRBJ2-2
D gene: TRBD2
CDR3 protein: CASRKLLAGDWSGELFF
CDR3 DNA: TGTGCCAGCAGAAAACTACTAGCGGGAGATTGGTCCGGGGAGCTGTTTTTT

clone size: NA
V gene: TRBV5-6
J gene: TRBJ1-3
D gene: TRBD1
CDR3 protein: CASSFGDRVNTIYF
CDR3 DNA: TGTGCCAGCAGCTTTGGGGACAGGGTGAACACCATATATTTT

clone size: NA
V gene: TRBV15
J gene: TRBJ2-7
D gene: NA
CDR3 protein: CATSRDPGSYEQYF
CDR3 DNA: TGTGCCACCAGCAGAGATCCGGGCTCCTACGAGCAGTACTTC

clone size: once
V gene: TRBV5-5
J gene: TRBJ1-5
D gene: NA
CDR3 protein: CASSPWGGDNQPQHF
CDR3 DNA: TGTGCCAGCAGCCCTTGGGGGGGAGACAATCAGCCCCAGCATTTT

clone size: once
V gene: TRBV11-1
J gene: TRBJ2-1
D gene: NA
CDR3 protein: CASRLSGNEQFF
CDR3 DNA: TGTGCCAGCAGACTTTCAGGGAATGAGCAGTTCTTC

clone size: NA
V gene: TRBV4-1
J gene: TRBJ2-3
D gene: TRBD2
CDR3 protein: CASTKSGTGFFTDTQYF
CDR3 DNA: TGCGCCAGCACCAAGAGCGGGACGGGTTTTTTCACAGATACGCAGTATTTT

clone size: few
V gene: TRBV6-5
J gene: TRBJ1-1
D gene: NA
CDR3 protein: CASSQPGWSTEAFF
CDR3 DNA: TGTGCCAGCAGTCAACCAGGGTGGAGCACTGAAGCTTTCTTT

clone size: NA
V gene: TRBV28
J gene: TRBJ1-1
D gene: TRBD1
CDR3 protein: CASSLRLDRGEAFF
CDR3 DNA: TGTGCCAGCAGTTTACGGCTCGACAGGGGTGAAGCTTTCTTT

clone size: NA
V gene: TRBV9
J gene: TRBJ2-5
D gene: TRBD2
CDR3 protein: CASSAGTSGGPETQYF
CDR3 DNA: TGTGCCAGCAGCGCCGGGACTAGCGGGGGTCCGGAGACCCAGTACTTC

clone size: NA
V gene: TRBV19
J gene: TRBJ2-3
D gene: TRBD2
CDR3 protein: CASTRGGKSTDTQYF
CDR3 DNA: TGTGCCAGTACCCGGGGGGGGAAGTCCACAGATACGCAGTATTTT

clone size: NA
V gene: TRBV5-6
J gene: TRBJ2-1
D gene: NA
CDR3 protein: CASSPLAAPQYNEQFF
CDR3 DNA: TGTGCCAGCAGCCCGTTAGCGGCCCCCCAATACAATGAGCAGTTCTTC

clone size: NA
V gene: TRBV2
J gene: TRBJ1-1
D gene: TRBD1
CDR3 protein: CASRGTAREAFF
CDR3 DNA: TGTGCCAGCAGAGGGACAGCCCGTGAAGCTTTCTTT

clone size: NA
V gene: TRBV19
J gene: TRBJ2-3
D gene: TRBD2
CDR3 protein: CASSISGLAGGPSTDTQYF
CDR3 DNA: TGTGCCAGTAGTATCTCGGGACTAGCGGGAGGGCCCTCCACAGATACGCAGTATTTT

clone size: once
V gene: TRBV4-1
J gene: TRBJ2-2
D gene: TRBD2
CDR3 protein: CASSQGGLAGVGTEELFF
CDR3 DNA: TGCGCCAGCAGCCAAGGGGGACTAGCGGGAGTCGGGACCGAGGAGCTGTTTTTT

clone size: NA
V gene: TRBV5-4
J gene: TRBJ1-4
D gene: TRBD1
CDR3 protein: CASSHDRDDKLFF
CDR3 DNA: TGTGCCAGCAGCCATGACAGGGACGATAAACTGTTTTTT

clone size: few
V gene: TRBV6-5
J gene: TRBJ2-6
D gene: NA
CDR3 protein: CASSYQGTGANVLTF
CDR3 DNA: TGTGCCAGCAGTTACCAGGGGACAGGGGCCAACGTCCTGACTTTC

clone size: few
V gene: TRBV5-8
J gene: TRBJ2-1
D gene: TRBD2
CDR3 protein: CASSGGLGVLGEQFF
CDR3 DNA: TGTGCCAGCAGCGGGGGACTAGGGGTGCTAGGAGAGCAGTTCTTC

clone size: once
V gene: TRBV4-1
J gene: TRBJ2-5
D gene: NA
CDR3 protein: CASSLVIPETQYF
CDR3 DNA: TGCGCCAGCAGCCTAGTGATCCCAGAGACCCAGTACTTC

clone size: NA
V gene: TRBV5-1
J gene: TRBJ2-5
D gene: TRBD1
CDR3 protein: CASSDPRDRAGKGETQYF
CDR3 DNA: TGCGCCAGCAGCGACCCCCGGGACAGGGCGGGGAAGGGAGAGACCCAGTACTTC